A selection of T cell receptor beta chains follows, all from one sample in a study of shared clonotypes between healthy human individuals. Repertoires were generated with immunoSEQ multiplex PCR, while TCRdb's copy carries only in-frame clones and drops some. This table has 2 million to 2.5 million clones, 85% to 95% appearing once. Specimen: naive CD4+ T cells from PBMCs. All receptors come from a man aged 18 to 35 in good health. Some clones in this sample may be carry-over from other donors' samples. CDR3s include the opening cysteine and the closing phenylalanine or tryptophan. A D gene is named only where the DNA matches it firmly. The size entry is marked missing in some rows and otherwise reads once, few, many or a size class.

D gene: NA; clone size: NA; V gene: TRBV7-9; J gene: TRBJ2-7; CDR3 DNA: TGTGCCAGCAGCCACGCCTACGAGCAGTACTTC; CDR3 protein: CASSHAYEQYF
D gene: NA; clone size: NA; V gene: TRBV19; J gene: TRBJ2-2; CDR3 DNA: TGTGCCAGTGGTAGGGGTCGACTTGGGACCGGGGAGCTGTTTTTT; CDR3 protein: CASGRGRLGTGELFF
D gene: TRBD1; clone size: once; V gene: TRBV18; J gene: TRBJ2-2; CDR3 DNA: TGTGCCAGCTCACCATACCAGGGGGCGGACACCGGGGAGCTGTTTTTT; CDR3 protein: CASSPYQGADTGELFF
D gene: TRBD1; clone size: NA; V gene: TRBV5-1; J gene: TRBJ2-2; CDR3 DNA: TGCGCCAGCAGCTTTGTGGGGGGCGAGACAGGGGACACCGGGGAGCTGTTTTTT; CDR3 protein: CASSFVGGETGDTGELFF
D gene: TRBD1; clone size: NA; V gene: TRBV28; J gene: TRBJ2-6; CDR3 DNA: TGTGCCACCACACAGGGGTCCAGCTCTGGGGCCAACGTCCTGACTTTC; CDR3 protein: CATTQGSSSGANVLTF
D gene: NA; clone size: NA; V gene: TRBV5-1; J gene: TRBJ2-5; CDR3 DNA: TGCGCCAGCAGCTTGAATGCAGGTCACCTAGAGACCCAGTACTTC; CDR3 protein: CASSLNAGHLETQYF
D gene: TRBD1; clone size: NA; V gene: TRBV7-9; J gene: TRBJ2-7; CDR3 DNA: TGTGCCAGCAGCTTAGCTTCTTTGGACAGGGGCCACGAGCAGTACTTC; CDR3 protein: CASSLASLDRGHEQYF
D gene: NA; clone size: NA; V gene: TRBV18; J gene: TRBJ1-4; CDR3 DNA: TGTGCCAGCTCGATTAACTCCTTCGCCGAAAAACTGTTTTTT; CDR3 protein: CASSINSFAEKLFF
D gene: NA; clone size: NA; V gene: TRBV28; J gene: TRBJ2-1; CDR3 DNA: TGTGCCAGCAGTTCCCGGCGGGACAGGCAGTTCTTC; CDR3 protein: CASSSRRDRQFF
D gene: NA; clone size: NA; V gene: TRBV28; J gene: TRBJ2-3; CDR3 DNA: TGTGCCAGCAGCTCTCCGATCGGGACTCGATCCCTTGCAGATACGCAGTATTTT; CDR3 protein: CASSSPIGTRSLADTQYF
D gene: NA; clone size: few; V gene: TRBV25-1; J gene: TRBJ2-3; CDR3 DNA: TGTGCCAGCAGGGGCAACACAGATACGCAGTATTTT; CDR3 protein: CASRGNTDTQYF
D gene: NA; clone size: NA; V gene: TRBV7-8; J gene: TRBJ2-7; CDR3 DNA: TGTGCCAGCAGCTCGGGTAGCTCCTACGAGCAGTACTTC; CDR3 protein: CASSSGSSYEQYF
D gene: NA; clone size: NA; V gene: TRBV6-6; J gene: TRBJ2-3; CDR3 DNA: TGTGCCAGCACGGGTTACACAGATACGCAGTATTTT; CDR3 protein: CASTGYTDTQYF
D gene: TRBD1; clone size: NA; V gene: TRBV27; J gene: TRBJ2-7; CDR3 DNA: TGTGCCAGCAATCACCGGGACAGCCGTTACGAGCAGTACTTC; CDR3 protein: CASNHRDSRYEQYF
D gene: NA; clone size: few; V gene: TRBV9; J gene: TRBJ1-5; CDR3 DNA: TGTGCCAGCAGCGTAGGCGATAGCAATCAGCCCCAGCATTTT; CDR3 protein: CASSVGDSNQPQHF
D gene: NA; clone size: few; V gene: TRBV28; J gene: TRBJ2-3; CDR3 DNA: TGTGCCAGCAGTTTAGAAGGCAGGGCGCTTAGCACAGATACGCAGTATTTT; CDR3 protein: CASSLEGRALSTDTQYF
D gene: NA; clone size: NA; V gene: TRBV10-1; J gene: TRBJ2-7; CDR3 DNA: TGCGCCAGCAGTGGAGGGACTCGTTCCTACGAGCAGTACTTC; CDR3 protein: CASSGGTRSYEQYF
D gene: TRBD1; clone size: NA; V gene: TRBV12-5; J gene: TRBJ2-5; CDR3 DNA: TGTGCTAGTGGTTCCGGACGGACAGGGGTCGCCGAGACCCAGTACTTC; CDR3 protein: CASGSGRTGVAETQYF
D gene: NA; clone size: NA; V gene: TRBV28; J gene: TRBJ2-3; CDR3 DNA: TGTGCCAGCAGGACTGGTCGGGATACGCAGTATTTT; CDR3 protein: CASRTGRDTQYF
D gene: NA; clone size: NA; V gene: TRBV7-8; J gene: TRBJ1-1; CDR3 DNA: TGTGCCAGCGCGACAGTCATGAACACTGAAGCTTTCTTT; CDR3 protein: CASATVMNTEAFF
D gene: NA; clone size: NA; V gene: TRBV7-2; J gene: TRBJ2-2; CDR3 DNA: TGTGCCAGCAGCTTGCTGGGCGGGATCGGCACCGGGGAGCTGTTTTTT; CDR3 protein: CASSLLGGIGTGELFF
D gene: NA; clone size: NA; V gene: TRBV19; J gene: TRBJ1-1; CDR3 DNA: TGTGCCAGTAGTGCGACAGTTCCGAACACTGAAGCTTTCTTT; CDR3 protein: CASSATVPNTEAFF